These T cell receptor beta chains were read from a single sample in a study of T cell responses to AZD1222 COVID-19 vaccine. Sequenced by immunoSEQ multiplex PCR; TCRdb stores in-frame clones only, minus some. This table has roughly 110,000 clones, about nine tenths appearing once. The material sequenced was peripheral blood, taken 28 days after the second AZD1222 dose. The receptors were sampled from an adult who received the AZD1222 COVID-19 vaccine. Both conserved end residues are part of each CDR3. The D gene is left open where the match is weak. For some rows the clone size is stated as once, few or many, or as a class when expanded; others skip it.

j_call d_call clone_size v_call cdr3_aa cdr3_nt
TRBJ1-5 . once TRBV28 CASRPPEFNQPQHF TGTGCCAGCAGGCCACCAGAGTTCAATCAGCCCCAGCATTTT
TRBJ2-4 TRBD1 . TRBV11-2 CASSPPGQGAKNIQYF TGTGCCAGCAGCCCCCCCGGACAGGGAGCCAAAAACATTCAGTACTTC
TRBJ1-5 . . TRBV19 CASSIGDTNQPQHF TGTGCCAGTAGTATAGGGGACACCAATCAGCCCCAGCATTTT
TRBJ1-2 . . TRBV27 CASSLSTAFNYGYTF TGTGCCAGCAGTTTATCTACAGCTTTTAACTATGGCTACACCTTC
TRBJ2-7 . few TRBV12-5 CASGLRTHWDYEQYF TGTGCTAGTGGTTTGAGGACGCACTGGGACTACGAGCAGTACTTC
TRBJ1-2 . . TRBV30 CAWSTGRKGTF TGTGCCTGGAGTACTGGGAGGAAGGGCACCTTC
TRBJ2-1 . . TRBV5-8 CASSFRGGNEQFF TGTGCCAGCAGCTTCAGGGGGGGAAATGAGCAGTTCTTC
TRBJ1-5 . . TRBV7-9 CASSLEIYSNQPQHF TGTGCCAGCAGCTTAGAAATTTATAGCAATCAGCCCCAGCATTTT
TRBJ2-1 TRBD1 . TRBV6-4 CASSTGTGDYNEQFF TGTGCCAGCAGTACCGGGACAGGGGACTACAATGAGCAGTTCTTC
TRBJ1-1 . . TRBV7-9 CASSFDSTRAFF TGTGCCAGCAGCTTCGACAGCACGAGGGCTTTCTTT
TRBJ1-3 . . TRBV28 CASSLRGNTIYF TGTGCCAGCAGTTTAAGGGGAAACACCATATATTTT
TRBJ2-1 . . TRBV7-2 CASSLIPEDEQFF TGTGCCAGCAGCTTAATCCCCGAGGATGAGCAGTTCTTC
TRBJ1-3 . . TRBV25-1 CASSDRVDTIYF TGTGCCAGCAGTGACCGGGTGGACACCATATATTTT
TRBJ2-7 TRBD1 . TRBV14 CASSRSGTGRHEQYF TGTGCCAGCAGCCGGTCCGGGACAGGGCGCCACGAGCAGTACTTC
TRBJ2-7 TRBD2 . TRBV14 CASSPLTSGRPTVREQYF TGTGCCAGCAGCCCCCTGACTAGCGGGAGGCCCACGGTCCGCGAGCAGTACTTC
TRBJ1-5 . . TRBV10-3 CAISDAGYDQPQHF TGTGCCATCAGTGACGCGGGGTACGATCAGCCCCAGCATTTT
TRBJ2-7 TRBD2 . TRBV4-2 CASSQDWGGKAYEQYF TGTGCCAGCAGCCAAGATTGGGGGGGAAAGGCCTACGAGCAGTACTTC
TRBJ1-4 . . TRBV2 CASRRHTTNEKLFF TGTGCCAGCAGGAGACATACAACTAATGAAAAACTGTTTTTT
TRBJ2-5 TRBD2 . TRBV28 CASSGTSGGQETQYF TGTGCCAGCAGCGGGACTAGCGGGGGGCAAGAGACCCAGTACTTC
TRBJ2-7 . . TRBV3-1/TRBV3-2 CASSSMGEQYF TGTGCCAGCAGCTCAATGGGGGAGCAGTACTTC
TRBJ1-2 . . TRBV4-1 CASSQVSGYGYTF TGCGCCAGCAGCCAAGTTAGTGGCTATGGCTACACCTTC
TRBJ1-1 . . TRBV19 CASSIGGPTEAFF TGTGCCAGTAGTATCGGGGGGCCCACTGAAGCTTTCTTT
TRBJ2-5 . . TRBV2 CASSETGAPRAETQYF TGTGCCAGCAGTGAAACGGGGGCTCCGCGAGCTGAGACCCAGTACTTC
TRBJ2-7 TRBD1 . TRBV29-1 CSAGTGGSEQYF TGCAGCGCCGGGACAGGGGGCAGCGAGCAGTACTTC
TRBJ1-1 . . TRBV3-1/TRBV3-2 CASSQGSGRPNTEAFF TGTGCCAGCAGCCAAGGCTCTGGCAGGCCGAACACTGAAGCTTTCTTT
TRBJ1-4 . . TRBV3-1/TRBV3-2 CASSSRIYADEKLFF TGTGCCAGCAGCTCCCGGATCTACGCGGATGAAAAACTGTTTTTT
TRBJ1-5 TRBD1 . TRBV28 CASRARQGNQKWQPQHF TGTGCCAGCCGAGCCCGACAGGGAAATCAGAAGTGGCAGCCCCAGCATTTT
TRBJ2-3 . . TRBV11-3 CASSLDSRTTDTQYF TGTGCCAGCAGCTTAGACTCAAGGACCACAGATACGCAGTATTTT
TRBJ2-3 . . TRBV5-1 CASSLHGGGASQRDTQYF TGCGCCAGCAGCTTGCACGGGGGTGGAGCGTCCCAGAGGGATACGCAGTATTTT
TRBJ2-1 . . TRBV27 CASTLRAGVNEQFF TGTGCCAGCACCCTCCGGGCAGGAGTCAATGAGCAGTTCTTC
TRBJ1-1 . . TRBV3-1/TRBV3-2 CASSHNGGTEAFF TGTGCCAGCAGCCACAATGGGGGCACTGAAGCTTTCTTT
TRBJ2-1 TRBD2 . TRBV28 CASRLAGGPGEQFF TGTGCCAGCAGGCTAGCGGGGGGGCCGGGTGAGCAGTTCTTC
TRBJ2-1 . . TRBV19 CASSLGVYNEQFF TGTGCCAGTAGTCTTGGGGTCTACAATGAGCAGTTCTTC
TRBJ2-7 . . TRBV10-3 CAISTDSSYSYEQYF TGTGCCATCAGTACGGACAGTTCTTACTCCTACGAGCAGTACTTC
TRBJ2-7 TRBD1 . TRBV18 CASSPQRGPGEQYF TGTGCCAGCTCACCACAGAGGGGGCCAGGCGAGCAGTACTTC
TRBJ2-7 . once TRBV2 CASRPTGALLEQYF TGTGCCAGCAGACCGACAGGAGCACTCCTCGAGCAGTACTTC
TRBJ1-6 . . TRBV5-1 CASRPESNSPLHF TGCGCCAGCAGGCCCGAGTCTAATTCACCCCTCCACTTT
TRBJ2-7 TRBD2 . TRBV9 CASSVGGLAGGDEQYF TGTGCCAGCAGCGTAGGGGGACTAGCGGGAGGCGACGAGCAGTACTTC
TRBJ2-4 . . TRBV15 CATSRVRILAKNIQYF TGTGCCACCAGCAGAGTTCGAATTTTAGCCAAAAACATTCAGTACTTC
TRBJ2-1 TRBD2 . TRBV5-1 CASSLWLAGGNNEQFF TGCGCCAGCAGCTTGTGGCTAGCGGGGGGTAACAATGAGCAGTTCTTC
TRBJ1-2 . . TRBV28 CASSLIDGQGIYGYTF TGTGCCAGCAGTTTAATAGATGGGCAGGGTATCTATGGCTACACCTTC
TRBJ2-4 TRBD2 . TRBV28 CASRSKRGWAKNIQYF TGTGCCAGCAGATCAAAGCGGGGGTGGGCCAAAAACATTCAGTACTTC
TRBJ1-1 . few TRBV11-2 CASSLGGGAFF TGTGCCAGCAGCCTGGGCGGAGGGGCTTTCTTT
TRBJ2-7 . . TRBV5-6 CASSLEADPNPYEQYF TGTGCCAGCAGCTTGGAGGCGGACCCAAACCCCTACGAGCAGTACTTC
TRBJ1-5 . . TRBV3-1/TRBV3-2 CASSWSNQPQHF TGTGCCAGCAGCTGGTCCAATCAGCCCCAGCATTTT
TRBJ2-5 . once TRBV3-1/TRBV3-2 CASTTLGTQYF .
TRBJ1-5 . . TRBV10-2 CASTRGYNQPQHF TGCGCCAGCACCCGCGGGTACAATCAGCCCCAGCATTTT
TRBJ2-2 TRBD1 . TRBV11-2 CASSPMTGVYTGELFF TGTGCCAGCAGCCCAATGACAGGGGTGTACACCGGGGAGCTGTTTTTT
TRBJ1-4 . . TRBV5-1 CASSLSAGQPNEKLFF TGCGCCAGCAGCTTGTCAGCCGGACAGCCGAATGAAAAACTGTTTTTT
TRBJ2-5 . . TRBV24-1 CATSDSYGETQYF TGTGCCACCAGTGATTCGTACGGAGAGACCCAGTACTTC
TRBJ2-2 . . TRBV12-5 CASGLGTGELFF TGTGCTAGTGGTTTGGGGACCGGGGAGCTGTTTTTT
TRBJ2-3 . . TRBV2 CASSRGLNTQYF TGTGCCAGCAGCCGGGGCTTGAATACGCAGTATTTT
TRBJ2-4 . . TRBV5-6 CASSSQVSDIQYF TGTGCCAGCAGCTCGCAAGTTAGCGACATTCAGTACTTC
TRBJ2-7 . . TRBV28 CAILQAPYEQYF TGTGCCATCCTACAGGCGCCCTACGAGCAGTACTTC
TRBJ2-1 . . TRBV5-1 CASSLALRASEQFF TGCGCCAGCAGCTTGGCCCTTCGGGCTAGTGAGCAGTTCTTC
TRBJ1-1 . . TRBV10-1 CASSESQVTENTEAFF TGCGCCAGCAGTGAGTCGCAGGTAACAGAAAACACTGAAGCTTTCTTT
TRBJ1-2 TRBD1 . TRBV11-2 CASSLGTGRGYTF TGTGCCAGCAGCTTAGGGACAGGTCGGGGCTACACCTTC
TRBJ1-1 TRBD1 . TRBV5-4 CASSKKVQGGPLNTEAFF TGTGCCAGCAGCAAAAAGGTCCAGGGGGGACCCTTAAACACTGAAGCTTTCTTT
TRBJ2-7 . . TRBV6-5 CASSYGQLSYEQYF TGTGCCAGCAGTTACGGGCAGCTTTCCTACGAGCAGTACTTC
TRBJ1-6 . . TRBV4-1 CASSQITGQPNSPLHF TGCGCCAGCAGCCAGATCACTGGGCAGCCTAATTCACCCCTCCACTTT